The clone carrying this T cell receptor (beta chain) has at least ten counts. The data derive from a study of T-cell reconstitution after alpha-beta-depleted transplantation in children. Researchers prepared the TCRbeta library using unique molecular identifiers, the study reports. A single record per CDR3 protein comes from TCRdb applying MiXCR to the PCR reads. This table holds around 87,000 distinct CDR3 sequences, roughly 7.7% found once. The TCR sequence derives from a human donor who donated a stem cell graft to a child with congenital amegakaryocytic thrombocytopenia. The material was PBMCs from the stem cell graft donor, obtained from the stem cell graft.

CDR3 region: CASRKRGTEAFF. The CDR3 nucleotides are TGTGCCAGCAGGAAGCGGGGCACTGAAGCTTTCTTT. This chain uses TRBV12-3 or TRBV12-4 with TRBJ1-1; D unclear. There are 12 residues in the CDR3. Deletions cut 6 bases from V and 4 bases from J, with 9 bases between.